These 14 T cell receptor beta chains were all obtained from the same sample, sequenced in a study of T cell changes during pregnancy in multiple sclerosis. Only in-frame clones appear in the TCRdb table, and some are missing; sequencing was by immunoSEQ multiplex PCR. Counted here are fewer than 55,000 clones, 90% occurring once; the ten biggest clones make up approximately 5%. The material sequenced was peripheral blood, taken after pregnancy. These receptor sequences come from a female donor in good health, enrolled as a control in a pregnancy study.

The rearrangement links TRBV5-1 to TRBJ2-2; a weak D match, TRBD2 (7 bases). Trimming took 5 bases from V and 1 from J, leaving 18 bases between them. This CDR3 has 17 residues. The germline gives CDR1 SGHRS, CDR2 YFSETQ. The CDR3 DNA reads as TGCGCCAGCAGGGTTTCGACTAGCAGGGGGAACACCGGGGAGCTGTTTTTT. This sequence encodes CASRVSTSRGNTGELFF.

This sequence joins TRBV15 and TRBJ1-4; possibly TRBD1 for D (6 bases). The CDR3 contains 15 residues. The V gene's germline CDR1 is LNHNV and CDR2 YYDKDF (reference sequence). The germline V and J ends were trimmed by 0 bases and 4 bases, with 9 bases remaining between them. The CDR3 spells CATSRDRGYNEKLFF. As DNA, the CDR3 is TGTGCCACCAGCAGAGACAGGGGATATAATGAAAAACTGTTTTTT. The variable domain in full, with the rest retrieved from reference TRBV15 and TRBJ1-4, is DAMVIQNPRYQVTQFGKPVTLSCSQTLNHNVMYWYQQKSSQAPKLLFHYYDKDFNNEADTPDNFQSRRPNTSFCFLDIRSPGLGDTAMYLCATSRDRGYNEKLFFGSGTQLSVL.

The chain uses TRBV7-2 and TRBJ2-7, with TRBD2 as a possible D gene (7 bases). Deletions cut 0 bases from V and 2 bases from J, with 17 bases between. This CDR3 comprises 17 residues. Germline CDR1 reads SGHTA; CDR2 reads FQGNSA. The CDR3 region is CASSLAMGGAPTYEQYF. The CDR3 region has the DNA TGTGCCAGCAGCTTAGCTATGGGGGGGGCCCCGACCTACGAGCAGTACTTC.

The chain uses TRBV7-9 and TRBJ2-5, with 8 positions matching TRBD2. The CDR3 consists of 17 residues. Germline V gene data show CDR1 as SEHNR and CDR2 as FQNEAQ (reference sequence). V lost 4 bases and J lost 4; bases outside the gene matches: 14. CDR3: CASSSGRGGAGAETQYF. CDR3 coding DNA: TGTGCCAGCAGCTCGGGGCGAGGAGGAGCGGGAGCAGAGACCCAGTACTTC.

The chain is built from TRBV19 and TRBJ2-2; the match to TRBD2 covers 7 bases. There are 15 residues in the CDR3. Per the germline V gene, CDR1 is LNHDA and CDR2 is SQIVND (reference sequence). Trimming at V came to 11 bases and at J to 6 bases, leaving 15 bases not matched to a gene. CDR3: CAAWGGLVGAGELFF. CDR3 DNA: TGTGCCGCCTGGGGTGGACTAGTTGGGGCCGGGGAGCTGTTTTTT.

J is TRBJ1-6 and V is TRBV7-2; 8 nucleotides align to TRBD1. Losses at the gene ends were 5 bases for V and 17 bases for J; bases not matched to a gene: 11. The CDR3 extends over 13 amino acids. The germline CDR1 and CDR2 sequences are SGHTA and FQGNSA. The DNA for the CDR3 is TGTGCCAGCAGCGCCCGCTTCGGACAGGGCGTCCACTTT. Protein: CASSARFGQGVHF.

The rearrangement joins TRBV9 to TRBJ2-1; 9 nucleotides agree with TRBD2. Germline CDR1 is SGDLS and CDR2 is YYNGEE. CDR3 length: 16 residues. J lost 8 bases, V lost 0 bases, and 9 bases had no gene match. CDR3 sequence: CASSVGGGGARDEQFF. CDR3 DNA sequence: TGTGCCAGCAGCGTAGGCGGCGGGGGGGCTAGGGATGAGCAGTTCTTC.

This clone was observed a handful of times. The chain uses TRBV6-4 and TRBJ2-3, with 8 bases aligning to TRBD2. After removal of 2 bases from V and 6 bases from J, the junction contained 4 bases not matched to a gene. Germline V CDR1 and CDR2: MRHNA, SNTAGT. The CDR3 is 14 residues long. Here the CDR3 reads CASSDRAGADTQYF. The DNA of the CDR3 is TGTGCCAGCAGTGACAGAGCGGGGGCGGATACGCAGTATTTT.

This chain uses TRBV29-1 with TRBJ2-2, with 11 bases lining up with TRBD2. Germline V gives CDR1 SQVTM, CDR2 ANQGSEA. J gave up 6 bases and V 5 bases, and 14 bases lay outside the gene matches. The CDR3 length is 17 residues. The CDR3 coding sequence is TGCAGCGTTCGAGTAGCGGGGGGGCCTAAGGGTCCCGGGGAGCTGTTTTTT. Translating gives CSVRVAGGPKGPGELFF.

The chain links TRBV6-1 to TRBJ1-5, with 9 bases that match TRBD1. This CDR3 is built from 15 residues. Germline V gives CDR1 MNHNS, CDR2 SASEGT. Trimming took 7 bases from V and 1 from J; bases not matched to a gene: 5. The CDR3 sequence is CASTLGTGSNQPQHF. In DNA form, the CDR3 reads TGTGCCAGCACCCTAGGGACAGGGAGCAATCAGCCCCAGCATTTT.

For the CDR3, the DNA is TGTGCCAGCAGCTTAACAGGGGGGGAGCAGTACTTC. Translating it yields CASSLTGGEQYF. The chain carries TRBV4-2 and TRBJ2-7, with 8 positions matching TRBD1. Unmatched junction bases numbered 4, after V lost 5 bases and J lost 7 bases. This CDR3 contains 12 residues. Germline lookup yields CDR1 LGHNA and CDR2 YNFKEQ.

By share, this clone ranks as medium-sized. The rearrangement uses TRBV5-1 and TRBJ2-3; D gene uncertain. Germline V gene data show CDR1 as SGHRS and CDR2 as YFSETQ. The CDR3 has 14 amino acids. With 5 bases removed from V and 2 bases from J, the gap between germline ends came to 12 bases. The CDR3 region is CASSRYGPTDTQYF. The CDR3 DNA sequence: TGCGCCAGCAGTAGATACGGTCCCACAGATACGCAGTATTTT. The complete variable domain, with remaining parts taken from reference TRBV5-1 and TRBJ2-3, reads KAGVTQTPRYLIKTRGQQVTLSCSPISGHRSVSWYQQTPGQGLQFLFEYFSETQRNKGNFPGRFSGRQFSNSRSEMNVSTLELGDSALYLCASSRYGPTDTQYFGPGTRLTVL.

The chain is built from TRBV7-3 and TRBJ1-2; no clear D. Trimming took 5 bases from V and 7 from J, leaving 17 bases between them. This CDR3 is 14 amino acids long. From germline, CDR1 is SGHTA and CDR2 FQGTGA. CDR3 bases: TGTGCCAGCAGCCCCCCCGGCCAGGCTCCTGGCTACACCTTC. As protein: CASSPPGQAPGYTF.

The CDR3 is CASGFEKYGYTF. The CDR3 nucleotides are TGTGCTAGTGGTTTTGAGAAGTATGGCTACACCTTC. The chain links TRBV12-5 to TRBJ1-2; D gene unclear. The CDR3 is made up of 12 amino acids. V lost 3 bases and J lost 5, with 7 bases in between. Germline CDR1 is LGHNT and CDR2 is FRNRAP.